The present T cell receptor (beta chain) was sequenced within a study of shared clonotypes between healthy human individuals. CDR3 length equals 15 residues. Germline CDR1 reads LGHNA; CDR2 reads YSLEER. V lost 0 bases and J lost 6, with 11 bases in between. Per the study methods: Filtering differed because ImmunoSEQ produced junction-only sequences that carried no quality scores. Sequencing was performed with immunoSEQ multiplex PCR; in TCRdb, only in-frame clones are kept and a portion is missing. V, J and clone size are those of that table, while D and trimming were read from the DNA. Of 1,400,000 or so clones listed, less than 99% are singletons.

The TCR sequence derives from a man aged 30-40 years in good health. The V call is TRBV4-3, the J call TRBJ2-2; D is uncertain. Sample: naive CD4+ T cells sorted from blood. Subset given: CD45RA+ positively selected. CDR3: CASSQDPVEAGELFF. CDR3 DNA sequence: TGCGCCAGCAGCCAAGATCCGGTTGAGGCCGGGGAGCTGTTTTTT.